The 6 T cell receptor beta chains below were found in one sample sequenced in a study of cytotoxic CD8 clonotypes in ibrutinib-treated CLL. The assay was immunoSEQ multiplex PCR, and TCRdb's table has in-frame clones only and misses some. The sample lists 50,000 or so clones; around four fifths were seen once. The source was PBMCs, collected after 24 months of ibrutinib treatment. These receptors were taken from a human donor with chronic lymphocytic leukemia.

CDR3 sequence reads: CASSLSITGQGARTEAFF. The CDR3 DNA reads as TGTGCCAGCAGCCTTTCAATCACGGGACAGGGGGCTCGGACTGAAGCTTTCTTT. This chain links TRBV7-9 with TRBJ1-1, with 12 bases lining up with TRBD1. The CDR3 contains 18 residues. Germline CDR1 is SEHNR and CDR2 is FQNEAQ (reference sequence). Trimming cost V 5 bases and J 5 bases; bases outside gene matches: 15.

Written as DNA, the CDR3 is TGCGCCAGCAGCTTCACGCGGAGCTCCTACAATGAGCAGTTCTTC. The encoded protein is CASSFTRSSYNEQFF. This rearrangement joins TRBV5-1 to TRBJ2-1; D not certain. The CDR3 length is 15 residues. The V gene lost 2 bases and the J gene lost 0 bases, with 9 bases spanning the gap. Germline V gene data show CDR1 as SGHRS and CDR2 as YFSETQ. The full variable domain, in which reference TRBV5-1 and TRBJ2-1 provide the parts outside the CDR3, is KAGVTQTPRYLIKTRGQQVTLSCSPISGHRSVSWYQQTPGQGLQFLFEYFSETQRNKGNFPGRFSGRQFSNSRSEMNVSTLELGDSALYLCASSFTRSSYNEQFFGPGTRLTVL.

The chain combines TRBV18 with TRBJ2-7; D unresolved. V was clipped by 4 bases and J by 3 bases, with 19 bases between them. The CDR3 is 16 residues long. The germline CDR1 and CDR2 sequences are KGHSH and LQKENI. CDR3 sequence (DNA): TGTGCCAGCTCACTTACACGCCTGGATACGGGCTACGAGCAGTACTTC. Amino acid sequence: CASSLTRLDTGYEQYF.

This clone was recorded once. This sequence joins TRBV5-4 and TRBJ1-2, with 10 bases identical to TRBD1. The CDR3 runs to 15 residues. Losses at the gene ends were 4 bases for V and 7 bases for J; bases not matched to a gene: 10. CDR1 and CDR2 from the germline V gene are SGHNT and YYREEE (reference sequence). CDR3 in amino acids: CASSPGTGDLGGYTF. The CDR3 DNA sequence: TGTGCCAGCAGCCCGGGGACAGGGGATTTAGGTGGCTACACCTTC.

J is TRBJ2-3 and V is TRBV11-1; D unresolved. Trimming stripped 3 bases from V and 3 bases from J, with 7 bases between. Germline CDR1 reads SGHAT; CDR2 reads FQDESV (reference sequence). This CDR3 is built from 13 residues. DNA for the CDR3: TGTGCCAGCAGCTTTTCTCCTACAGATACGCAGTATTTT. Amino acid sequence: CASSFSPTDTQYF.

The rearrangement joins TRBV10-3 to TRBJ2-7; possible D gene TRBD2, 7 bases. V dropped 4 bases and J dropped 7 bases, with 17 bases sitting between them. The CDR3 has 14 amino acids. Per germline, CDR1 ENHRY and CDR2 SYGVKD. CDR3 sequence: CAISGPSGGGEQYF. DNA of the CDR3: TGTGCCATCAGTGGCCCTAGCGGAGGGGGGGAGCAGTACTTC.